The TCR beta chain under discussion was sequenced for a study of patients and donors after allogeneic stem cell transplantation. MiXCR, applied by TCRdb to the RT-PCR reads, yields one record per CDR3 protein. Of 70,000 to 85,000 distinct CDR3 sequences listed, around 27% are singletons. Between the trimmed V and J ends, which lost 9 bases and 1 base, there was a span of 11 bases. This CDR3 comprises 13 residues. Looked up from germline, CDR1 is KGHDR and CDR2 is SFDVKD. Sequenced: blood, either unsorted or a sorted T cell fraction (not recorded which). The sequence was obtained from a human donor who was either an allogeneic HSCT recipient or a stem cell or donor lymphocyte infusion donor (not recorded which). It is not recorded whose cells these are; they may come from a transplant donor. This chain uses TRBV24-1 with TRBJ1-1; D possibly corresponds to TRBD1 (5 bases). CDR3 sequence reads: CATSGTANTEAFF. Here the CDR3 DNA reads TGTGCCACCTCCGGGACGGCGAACACTGAAGCTTTCTTT.